This T cell receptor (beta chain) is from a study of T cells expressing NK-cell markers. Germline V gives CDR1 MNHEY, CDR2 SVGEGT. CDR3 length: 18 amino acids. TCRdb reanalyzed the 5' RACE reads, giving one entry per CDR3 protein sequence and no DNA. Recorded for this sample: roughly 390,000 distinct CDR3 sequences. Sequencing was carried out using blood T cells: a sorted CD56 or NKG2C T cell subset, CD4+ or CD8+ T cells, or bulk PBMC T cells (not recorded which). This clonotype originated in a man aged 18-69 years in good health. The V gene is TRBV6-2 or TRBV6-3, the J gene TRBJ2-3; there is no DNA to check the TCRdb D call of TRBD1. CDR3 amino acids: CASSYYGRPGARSDTQYF.